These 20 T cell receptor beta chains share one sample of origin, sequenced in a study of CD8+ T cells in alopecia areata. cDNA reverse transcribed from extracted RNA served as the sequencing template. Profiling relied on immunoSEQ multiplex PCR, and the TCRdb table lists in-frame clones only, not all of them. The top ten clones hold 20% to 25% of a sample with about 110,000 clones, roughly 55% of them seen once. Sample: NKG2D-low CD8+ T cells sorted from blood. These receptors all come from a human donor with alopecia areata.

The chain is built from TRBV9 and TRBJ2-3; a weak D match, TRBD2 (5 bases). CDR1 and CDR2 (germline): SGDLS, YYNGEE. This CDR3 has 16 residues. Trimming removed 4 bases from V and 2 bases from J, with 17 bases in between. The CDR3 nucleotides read TGTGCCAGCAGCCCAACCCTGAGCGGCCACACAGATACGCAGTATTTT. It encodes CASSPTLSGHTDTQYF. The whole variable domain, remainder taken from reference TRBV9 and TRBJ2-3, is DSGVTQTPKHLITATGQRVTLRCSPRSGDLSVYWYQQSLDQGLQFLIQYYNGEERAKGNILERFSAQQFPDLHSELNLSSLELGDSALYFCASSPTLSGHTDTQYFGPGTRLTVL.

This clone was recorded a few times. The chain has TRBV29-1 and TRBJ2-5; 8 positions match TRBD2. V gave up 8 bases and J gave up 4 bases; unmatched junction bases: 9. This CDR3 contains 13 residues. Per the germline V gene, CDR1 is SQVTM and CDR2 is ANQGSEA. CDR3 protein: CSPAAGDGETQYF. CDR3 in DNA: TGCAGCCCGGCAGCGGGAGATGGAGAGACCCAGTACTTC.

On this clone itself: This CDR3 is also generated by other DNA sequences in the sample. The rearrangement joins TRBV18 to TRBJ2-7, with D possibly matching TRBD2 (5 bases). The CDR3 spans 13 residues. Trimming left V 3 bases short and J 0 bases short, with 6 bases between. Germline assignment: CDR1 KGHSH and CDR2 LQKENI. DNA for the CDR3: TGTGCCAGCTCACCGGGGAGCTCCTACGAGCAGTACTTC. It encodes CASSPGSSYEQYF.

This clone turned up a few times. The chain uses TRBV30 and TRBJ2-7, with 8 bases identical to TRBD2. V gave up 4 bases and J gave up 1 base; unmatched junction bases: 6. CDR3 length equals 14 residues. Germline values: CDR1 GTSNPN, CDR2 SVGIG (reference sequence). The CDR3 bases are TGTGCCTGGAATCAGCGGGGGAGATCCTACGAGCAGTACTTC. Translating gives CAWNQRGRSYEQYF.

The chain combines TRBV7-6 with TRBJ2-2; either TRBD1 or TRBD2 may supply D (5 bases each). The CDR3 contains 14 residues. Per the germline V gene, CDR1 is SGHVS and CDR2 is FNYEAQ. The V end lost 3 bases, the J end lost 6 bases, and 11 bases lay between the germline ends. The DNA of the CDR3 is TGTGCCAGCAGCTTGCGCAGGGACGCCGGGGAGCTGTTTTTT. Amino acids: CASSLRRDAGELFF.

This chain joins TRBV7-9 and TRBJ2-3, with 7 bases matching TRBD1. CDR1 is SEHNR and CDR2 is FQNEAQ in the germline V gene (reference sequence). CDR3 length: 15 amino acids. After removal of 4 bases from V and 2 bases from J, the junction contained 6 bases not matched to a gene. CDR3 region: CASSWTGDLTDTQYF. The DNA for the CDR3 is TGTGCCAGCAGCTGGACAGGAGATCTCACAGATACGCAGTATTTT.

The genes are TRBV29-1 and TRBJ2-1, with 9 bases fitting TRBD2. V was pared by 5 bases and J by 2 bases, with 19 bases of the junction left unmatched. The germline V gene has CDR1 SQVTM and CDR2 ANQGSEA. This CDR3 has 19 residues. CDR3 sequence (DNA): TGCAGCGTTTCGGGCGGACTAGCGAGAGGATTCGATACCTACAATGAGCAGTTCTTC. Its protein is CSVSGGLARGFDTYNEQFF.

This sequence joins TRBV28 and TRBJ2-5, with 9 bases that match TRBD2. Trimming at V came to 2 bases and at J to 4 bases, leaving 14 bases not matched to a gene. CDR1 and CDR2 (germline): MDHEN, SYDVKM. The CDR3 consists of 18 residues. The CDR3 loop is CASSLGLAGVSTGETQYF. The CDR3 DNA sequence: TGTGCCAGCAGTTTAGGGTTAGCGGGAGTCTCCACCGGAGAGACCCAGTACTTC. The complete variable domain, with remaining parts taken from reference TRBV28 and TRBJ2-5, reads DVKVTQSSRYLVKRTGEKVFLECVQDMDHENMFWYRQDPGLGLRLIYFSYDVKMKEKGDIPEGYSVSREKKERFSLILESASTNQTSMYLCASSLGLAGVSTGETQYFGPGTRLLVL.

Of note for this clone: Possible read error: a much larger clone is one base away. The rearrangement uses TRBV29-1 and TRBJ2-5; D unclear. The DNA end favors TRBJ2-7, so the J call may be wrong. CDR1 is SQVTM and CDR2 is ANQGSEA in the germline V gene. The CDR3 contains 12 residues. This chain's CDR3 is CSVEWADYEQYF. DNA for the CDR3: TGCAGCGTTGAATGGGCAGACTACGAGCAGTACTTC.

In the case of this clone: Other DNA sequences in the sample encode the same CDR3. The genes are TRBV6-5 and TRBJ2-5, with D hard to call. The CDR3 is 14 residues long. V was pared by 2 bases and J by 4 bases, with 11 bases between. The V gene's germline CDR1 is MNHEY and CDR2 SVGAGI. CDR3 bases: TGTGCCAGCAGTTACGTGGCAGGTGGAGAGACCCAGTACTTC. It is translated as CASSYVAGGETQYF.

Written as DNA, the CDR3 is TGTGCCAGCGCATTGGGGGGGGGCGGGAGGGCCCGGTATGAGCAGTTCTTC. Its protein is CASALGGGGRARYEQFF. V and J are TRBV28 and TRBJ2-1; the match to TRBD2 covers 9 bases. Germline CDR1 is MDHEN and CDR2 is SYDVKM. CDR3 size: 17 residues. Trimming took 8 bases from V and 8 from J; bases not matched to a gene: 19. The full variable domain, with the rest looked up from reference TRBV28 and TRBJ2-1, is DVKVTQSSRYLVKRTGEKVFLECVQDMDHENMFWYRQDPGLGLRLIYFSYDVKMKEKGDIPEGYSVSREKKERFSLILESASTNQTSMYLCASALGGGGRARYEQFFGPGTRLTVL.

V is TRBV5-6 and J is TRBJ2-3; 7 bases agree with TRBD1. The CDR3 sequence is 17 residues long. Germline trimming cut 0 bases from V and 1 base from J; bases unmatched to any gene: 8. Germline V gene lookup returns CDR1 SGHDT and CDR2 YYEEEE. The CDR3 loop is CASSLVLRQGRTDTQYF. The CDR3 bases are TGTGCCAGCAGCTTGGTTTTGAGACAGGGTCGCACAGATACGCAGTATTTT.

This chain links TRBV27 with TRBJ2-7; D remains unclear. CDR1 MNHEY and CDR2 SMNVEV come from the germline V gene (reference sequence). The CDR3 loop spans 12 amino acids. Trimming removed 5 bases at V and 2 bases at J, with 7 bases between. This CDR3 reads CASSGTPYEQYF. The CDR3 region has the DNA TGTGCCAGCAGTGGCACACCCTACGAGCAGTACTTC.

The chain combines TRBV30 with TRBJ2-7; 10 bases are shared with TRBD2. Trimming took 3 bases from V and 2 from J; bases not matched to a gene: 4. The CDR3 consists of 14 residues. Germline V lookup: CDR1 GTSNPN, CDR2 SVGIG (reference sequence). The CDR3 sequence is CAWSLSGRTYEQYF. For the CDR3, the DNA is TGTGCCTGGAGCCTTAGCGGGAGGACCTACGAGCAGTACTTC.

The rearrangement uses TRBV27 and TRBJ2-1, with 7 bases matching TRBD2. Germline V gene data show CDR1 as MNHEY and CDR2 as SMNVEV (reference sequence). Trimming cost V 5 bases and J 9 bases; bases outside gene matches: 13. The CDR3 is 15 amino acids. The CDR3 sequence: CASSPPPAGVAEQFF. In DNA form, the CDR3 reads TGTGCCAGCAGTCCCCCACCGGCGGGAGTCGCTGAGCAGTTCTTC.

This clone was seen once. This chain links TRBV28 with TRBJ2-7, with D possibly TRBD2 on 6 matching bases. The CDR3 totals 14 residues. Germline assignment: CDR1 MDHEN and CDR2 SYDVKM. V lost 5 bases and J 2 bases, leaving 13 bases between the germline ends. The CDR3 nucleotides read TGTGCCAGCAGTATTCCCGGGGGAGCCTACGAGCAGTACTTC. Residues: CASSIPGGAYEQYF. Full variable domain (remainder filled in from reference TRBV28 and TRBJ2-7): DVKVTQSSRYLVKRTGEKVFLECVQDMDHENMFWYRQDPGLGLRLIYFSYDVKMKEKGDIPEGYSVSREKKERFSLILESASTNQTSMYLCASSIPGGAYEQYFGPGTRLTVT.

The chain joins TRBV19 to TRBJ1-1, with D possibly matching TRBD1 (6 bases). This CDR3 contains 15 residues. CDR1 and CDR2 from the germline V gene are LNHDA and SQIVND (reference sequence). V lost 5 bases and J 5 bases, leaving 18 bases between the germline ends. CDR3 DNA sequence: TGTGCCAGTAGTCGCCCGGACAGATGGGGGACTGAAGCTTTCTTT. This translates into CASSRPDRWGTEAFF.

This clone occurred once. The CDR3 DNA is TGTGCCAGCAGTTCCCCGGACCCCTACGAGCAGTACTTC. This gives the protein CASSSPDPYEQYF. The chain is built from TRBV27 and TRBJ2-7; D is unresolved. Looked up from germline, CDR1 is MNHEY and CDR2 is SMNVEV (reference sequence). V lost 4 bases and J 2 bases, leaving 9 bases between the germline ends. There are 13 residues in the CDR3.

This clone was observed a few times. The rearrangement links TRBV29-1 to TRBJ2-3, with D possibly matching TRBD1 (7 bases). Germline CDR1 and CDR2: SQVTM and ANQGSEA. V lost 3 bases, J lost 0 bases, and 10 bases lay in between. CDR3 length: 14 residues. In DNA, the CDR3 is TGCAGCGTTGACAGGGGGGACAGCACAGATACGCAGTATTTT. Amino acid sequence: CSVDRGDSTDTQYF.

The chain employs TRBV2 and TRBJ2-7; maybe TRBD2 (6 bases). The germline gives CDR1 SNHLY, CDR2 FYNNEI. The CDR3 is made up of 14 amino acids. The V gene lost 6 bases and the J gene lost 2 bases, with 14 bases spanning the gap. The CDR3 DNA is TGTGCCAGCAGCAAGCGGGTAGGGGCCTACGAGCAGTACTTC. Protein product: CASSKRVGAYEQYF.